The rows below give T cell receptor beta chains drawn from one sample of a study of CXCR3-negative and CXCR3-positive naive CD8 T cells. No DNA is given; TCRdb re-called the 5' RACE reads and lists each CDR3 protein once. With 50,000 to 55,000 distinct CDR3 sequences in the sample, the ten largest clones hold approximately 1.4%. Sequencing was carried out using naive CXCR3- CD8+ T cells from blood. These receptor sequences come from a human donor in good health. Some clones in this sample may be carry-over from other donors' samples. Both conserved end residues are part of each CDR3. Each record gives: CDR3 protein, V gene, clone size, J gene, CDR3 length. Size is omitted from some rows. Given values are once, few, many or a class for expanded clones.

CASSLGQETQYF	TRBV7-9	-	TRBJ2-5	12
CASSAAGLAGVANTGELFF	TRBV7-9	-	TRBJ2-2	19
CASSSDKGGSSYNEQFF	TRBV7-6	-	TRBJ2-1	17
CASSKGVRGRKNEQFF	TRBV5-1	-	TRBJ2-1	16
CSASDRGYEQYF	TRBV20-1	-	TRBJ2-7	12
CASSQDGPSGYTGELFF	TRBV3-1	-	TRBJ2-2	17
CASSLDGPVGGNTIYF	TRBV5-1	-	TRBJ1-3	16
CASSPGDFETQYF	TRBV11-2	-	TRBJ2-5	13
CAIQRGGGDQPQHF	TRBV6-5	-	TRBJ1-5	14
CASSLGTGDPGELFF	TRBV13	-	TRBJ2-2	15
CASSSRLGAETQYF	TRBV27	-	TRBJ2-5	14
CASSSDYNIEQYF	TRBV7-8	-	TRBJ2-7	13
CASSSPLESSYNEQFF	TRBV7-8	-	TRBJ2-1	16
CASSPPSGGTYNEQFF	TRBV9	-	TRBJ2-1	16
CASGQEPYQPQHF	TRBV28	-	TRBJ1-5	13
CASSSRAGGNEQYF	TRBV7-9	-	TRBJ2-7	14
CASSQDLTDNEQFF	TRBV14	-	TRBJ2-1	14
CASSGTTGDRGSEQFF	TRBV9	-	TRBJ2-1	16
CSVAVQGMSNYGYTF	TRBV29-1	-	TRBJ1-2	15
CATSRTKVDQETQYF	TRBV15	-	TRBJ2-5	15
CASSLPPRMGGFPHF	TRBV28	-	TRBJ2-7	15
CASSDQTSSYNEQFF	TRBV27	-	TRBJ2-1	15
CASRIRGGAEADTQYF	TRBV6-5	-	TRBJ2-3	16
CASSFGPSGQYF	TRBV7-9	-	TRBJ2-7	12
CASSPRGRTNEQYF	TRBV7-8	-	TRBJ2-7	14
CASSLTASGDQETQYF	TRBV7-3	-	TRBJ2-5	16
CASSFHSGANVLTF	TRBV7-9	-	TRBJ2-6	14
CASSYTGTGAEAFF	TRBV6-5	-	TRBJ1-1	14
CASSQDSVRVAGELFF	TRBV4-2	-	TRBJ2-2	16
CAPLWIPRGSTEAFF	TRBV21-1	medium-sized	TRBJ1-1	15
CASSWVARENNEQFF	TRBV5-1	-	TRBJ2-1	15
CASSLGTNRDNEQFF	TRBV28	-	TRBJ2-1	15
CASSLGTGAEQYF	TRBV5-5	-	TRBJ2-7	13
CASSDLTRPNNEQFF	TRBV25-1	medium-sized	TRBJ2-1	15
CASSLEPGPNTGELFF	TRBV7-6	-	TRBJ2-2	16
CASMRNQPQHF	TRBV6-2/TRBV6-3	-	TRBJ1-5	11
CSVGARTEQETQYF	TRBV29-1	-	TRBJ2-5	14
CAWNPRTGSNQPQHF	TRBV30	-	TRBJ1-5	15
CASAQTQIAGANVLTF	TRBV6-2/TRBV6-3	-	TRBJ2-6	16
CSVEELAVYNEQFF	TRBV29-1	-	TRBJ2-1	14
CSVPLSNYGYTF	TRBV29-1	-	TRBJ1-2	12
CASAAVPYEQYF	TRBV10-3	-	TRBJ2-7	12
CASSQVTGTADYEQYF	TRBV4-1	-	TRBJ2-7	16
CSARQGGYYEQYF	TRBV20-1	-	TRBJ2-7	13
CASSPPSAGATGELFF	TRBV7-2	-	TRBJ2-2	16
CSAREQASYEQYF	TRBV20-1	-	TRBJ2-7	13
CASSPYVGELFF	TRBV18	-	TRBJ2-2	12
CASRAGAGGTPMGPQHF	TRBV27	-	TRBJ1-5	17
CASSTEIAGGYNEQFF	TRBV19	-	TRBJ2-1	16
CASGLVGLGNQPQHF	TRBV12-5	-	TRBJ1-5	15
CATSIRQGEGYEQYF	TRBV15	-	TRBJ2-7	15